This T cell receptor (beta chain) came from a study of cytomegalovirus exposure and HLA in healthy donors. CDR1 is MNHNY and CDR2 is SVGAGI in the germline V gene (reference sequence). The CDR3 runs to 14 residues. The V and J ends lost 8 bases and 8 bases, in that order; junction bases with no gene match: 9. Clones were sequenced by immunoSEQ multiplex PCR, and TCRdb holds only the in-frame ones, with some missing. The sample includes 150,000 to 200,000 clones, 80% to 90% seen only once; the top ten take roughly 1.5%. This chain links TRBV6-6 with TRBJ2-1, with 10 bases aligning to TRBD2. The sample consisted of PBMCs. This TCR derives from a woman younger than 45 in good health and CMV-seronegative. The CDR3 coding sequence is TGTGCCAGCCGAACAGCGGGGGGGTTGTATGAGCAGTTCTTC. This encodes CASRTAGGLYEQFF.